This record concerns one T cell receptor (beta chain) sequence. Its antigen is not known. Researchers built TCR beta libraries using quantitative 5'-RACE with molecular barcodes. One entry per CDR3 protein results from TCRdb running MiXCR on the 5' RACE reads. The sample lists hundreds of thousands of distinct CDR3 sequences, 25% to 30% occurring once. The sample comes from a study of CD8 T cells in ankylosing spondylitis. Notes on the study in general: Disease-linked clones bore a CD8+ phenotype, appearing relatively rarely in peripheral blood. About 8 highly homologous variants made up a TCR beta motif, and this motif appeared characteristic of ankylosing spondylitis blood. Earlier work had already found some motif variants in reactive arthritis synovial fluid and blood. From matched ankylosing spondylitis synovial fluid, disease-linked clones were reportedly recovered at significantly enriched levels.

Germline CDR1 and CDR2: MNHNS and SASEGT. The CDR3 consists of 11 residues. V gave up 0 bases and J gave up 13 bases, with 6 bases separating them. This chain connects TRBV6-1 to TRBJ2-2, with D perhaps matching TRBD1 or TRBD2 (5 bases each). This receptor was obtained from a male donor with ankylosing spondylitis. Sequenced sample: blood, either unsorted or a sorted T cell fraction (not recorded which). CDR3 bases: TGTGCCAGCAGTGAAGCGGGACCGCTGTTTTTT. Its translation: CASSEAGPLFF.